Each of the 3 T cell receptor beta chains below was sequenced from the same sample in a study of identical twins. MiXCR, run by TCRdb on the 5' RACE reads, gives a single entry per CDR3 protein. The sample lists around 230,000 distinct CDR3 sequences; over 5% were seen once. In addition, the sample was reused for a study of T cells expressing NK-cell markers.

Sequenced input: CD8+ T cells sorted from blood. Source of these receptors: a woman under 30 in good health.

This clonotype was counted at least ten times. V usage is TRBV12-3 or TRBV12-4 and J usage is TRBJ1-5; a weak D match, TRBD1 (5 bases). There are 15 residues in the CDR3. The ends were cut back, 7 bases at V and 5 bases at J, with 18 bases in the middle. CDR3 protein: CASTLWGGSDQPQHF. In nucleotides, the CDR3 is TGTGCCAGCACCTTATGGGGGGGATCTGATCAGCCCCAGCATTTT.

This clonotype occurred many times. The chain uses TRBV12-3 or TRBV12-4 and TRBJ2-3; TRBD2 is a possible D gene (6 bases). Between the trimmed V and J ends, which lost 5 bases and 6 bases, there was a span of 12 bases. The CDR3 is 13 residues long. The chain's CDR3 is CASSHGDWDTQYF. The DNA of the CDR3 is TGTGCCAGCAGTCACGGGGACTGGGATACGCAGTATTTT.

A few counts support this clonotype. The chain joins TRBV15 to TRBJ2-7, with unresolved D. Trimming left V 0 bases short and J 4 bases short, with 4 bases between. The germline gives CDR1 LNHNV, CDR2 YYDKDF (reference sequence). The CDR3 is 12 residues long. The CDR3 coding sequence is TGTGCCACCAGCAGAGATCTTTACGAGCAGTACTTC. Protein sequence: CATSRDLYEQYF.